The 23 T cell receptor beta chains in this list originate from one sample, sequenced in a study of patients and donors after allogeneic stem cell transplantation. A single record per CDR3 protein comes from TCRdb applying MiXCR to the RT-PCR reads. Among 70,000 to 95,000 distinct CDR3 sequences listed, 5% were seen once. Material: blood, either unsorted or a sorted T cell fraction (not recorded which). These receptors were taken from a human donor who was either an allogeneic HSCT recipient or a stem cell or donor lymphocyte infusion donor (not recorded which). It is not recorded whose cells these are; they may come from a transplant donor.

This clonotype occurred many times. The chain links TRBV3-1 to TRBJ1-2; 7 nucleotides line up with TRBD1. The germline CDR1 and CDR2 sequences are LGHDT and YNNKEL (reference sequence). The CDR3 is 16 amino acids. V was pared by 0 bases and J by 1 base, with 5 bases of the junction left unmatched. CDR3 DNA sequence: TGTGCCAGCAGCCAAGAGACCGGGACAGTTAACTATGGCTACACCTTC. It specifies CASSQETGTVNYGYTF.

Many counts were recorded for this clonotype. The V and J genes are TRBV25-1 and TRBJ1-2; TRBD1 matches 10 bases. Trimming cost V 4 bases and J 8 bases; bases outside gene matches: 13. Germline CDR1 reads MGHDK; CDR2 reads SYGVNS. CDR3 length: 16 amino acids. CDR3 nucleotides: TGTGCCAGCAGTGGAGACCGGGACAGGGGCGGGCGAGGCTACACCTTC. This translates into CASSGDRDRGGRGYTF.

This clonotype was seen repeatedly, ten times or more. The rearrangement links TRBV30 to TRBJ2-6, with 10 bases aligning to TRBD1. Trimming removed 2 bases from V and 1 base from J; junction bases left unmatched: 5. Germline values: CDR1 GTSNPN, CDR2 SVGIG (reference sequence). CDR3 length: 17 amino acids. CDR3 amino acids: CAWSFGTGASGANVLTF. As DNA, the CDR3 is TGTGCCTGGAGTTTTGGGACAGGGGCATCTGGGGCCAACGTCCTGACTTTC. The full variable domain, in which reference TRBV30 and TRBJ2-6 provide the parts outside the CDR3, is SQTIHQWPATLVQPVGSPLSLECTVEGTSNPNLYWYRQAAGRGLQLLFYSVGIGQISSEVPQNLSASRPQDRQFILSSKKLLLSDSGFYLCAWSFGTGASGANVLTFGAGSRLTVL.

This clonotype was observed at least ten times. The chain is built from TRBV12-3 or TRBV12-4 and TRBJ1-5; tentatively, D is TRBD1 (5 bases). V lost 4 bases and J lost 6, with 16 bases in between. This CDR3 spans 15 amino acids. The CDR3 DNA reads TGTGCCAGCAGTTCCGACAGCGTATCGGGTCAGCCCCAGCATTTT. It codes for CASSSDSVSGQPQHF.

The chain has TRBV4-1 and TRBJ2-3, with 7 bases matching TRBD2. CDR1 MGHRA and CDR2 YSYEKL come from the germline V gene. This CDR3 is 15 amino acids long. With 2 bases clipped from V and 5 bases from J, the junction kept 7 bases outside the gene matches. CDR3 sequence (DNA): TGCGCCAGCAGCCAACTTTTAGCGGGTAGAGATACGCAGTATTTT. Translating gives CASSQLLAGRDTQYF.

At least ten counts were recorded for this clonotype. The chain combines TRBV5-6 with TRBJ2-5; TRBD2 is a possible D gene (5 bases). The V end lost 4 bases, the J end lost 0 bases, and 10 bases lay between the germline ends. The CDR3 runs to 14 residues. The germline gives CDR1 SGHDT, CDR2 YYEEEE. The CDR3 region has the DNA TGTGCCAGCAGCCCTCGGGGAAACCAAGAGACCCAGTACTTC. Translating it yields CASSPRGNQETQYF.

This clonotype showed up many times. This chain links TRBV19 with TRBJ2-2, with 7 positions matching TRBD2. With 1 base clipped from V and 5 bases from J, the junction kept 1 base outside the gene matches. This CDR3 region has 14 residues. Germline V gene sequence: CDR1 LNHDA, CDR2 SQIVND (reference sequence). The CDR3: CASSIGEGTGELFF. The CDR3 bases are TGTGCCAGTAGTATAGGGGAGGGGACCGGGGAGCTGTTTTTT.

This clonotype has at least ten counts. This chain links TRBV3-1 with TRBJ2-7, with TRBD2 matching 10 bases. With 2 bases clipped from V and 3 bases from J, the junction kept 1 base outside the gene matches. Germline V gene lookup returns CDR1 LGHDT and CDR2 YNNKEL (reference sequence). The CDR3 sequence is 14 residues long. The CDR3 nucleotides are TGTGCCAGCAGCCAACTAGCGGGGGACTACGAGCAGTACTTC. It encodes CASSQLAGDYEQYF.

The chain uses TRBV9 and TRBJ2-5; D possibly corresponds to TRBD2 (6 bases). The CDR3 loop spans 15 amino acids. Between the trimmed V and J ends, which lost 3 bases and 5 bases, there was a span of 17 bases. CDR1 and CDR2 from the germline V gene are SGDLS and YYNGEE. The CDR3 DNA follows: TGTGCCAGCAGCGCCTCACCCCGACTAGGGGAGACCCAGTACTTC. Its translation: CASSASPRLGETQYF. The full variable domain, completed using reference TRBV9 and TRBJ2-5, is DSGVTQTPKHLITATGQRVTLRCSPRSGDLSVYWYQQSLDQGLQFLIQYYNGEERAKGNILERFSAQQFPDLHSELNLSSLELGDSALYFCASSASPRLGETQYFGPGTRLLVL.

In this sample, this clonotype turned up many times. The genes are TRBV27 and TRBJ2-3; 10 bases align to TRBD1. CDR3 size: 15 residues. Germline CDR1 MNHEY, CDR2 SMNVEV (reference sequence). Trimming removed 5 bases from V and 5 bases from J; junction bases left unmatched: 7. CDR3 amino acids: CASSRAGQGLDTQYF. As DNA, the CDR3 is TGTGCCAGCAGTCGAGCGGGACAGGGGTTAGATACGCAGTATTTT.

This clonotype showed up many times. The chain joins TRBV6-1 to TRBJ1-3, with D perhaps TRBD1 (5 bases). There are 14 residues in the CDR3. The V gene lost 0 bases and the J gene lost 8 bases, with 11 bases spanning the gap. The germline gives CDR1 MNHNS, CDR2 SASEGT. The CDR3 nucleotides are TGTGCCAGCAGTGAAGCGGGGGGTAGTGACACCATATATTTT. It codes for CASSEAGGSDTIYF.

In this sample, this clonotype turned up many times. The chain uses TRBV5-1 and TRBJ1-1; no clear D gene. V lost 2 bases and J lost 0, with 14 bases in between. The length of the CDR3 is 16 residues. Germline loops: CDR1 SGHRS, CDR2 YFSETQ. In DNA, the CDR3 is TGCGCCAGCAGCTTAGGACCGACGCAACTGAACACTGAAGCTTTCTTT. Translated: CASSLGPTQLNTEAFF.

This clonotype was observed at least ten times. This chain uses TRBV20-1 with TRBJ2-7; D remains ambiguous. Deletions cut 0 bases from V and 3 bases from J, with 15 bases between. Germline loops: CDR1 DFQATT, CDR2 SNEGSKA (reference sequence). This CDR3 is built from 15 residues. The CDR3, as DNA: TGCAGTGCTAGAGATTCCCTCAAGACATACTACGAGCAGTACTTC. Translated, it gives CSARDSLKTYYEQYF.

This clonotype has at least ten counts. The chain carries TRBV7-9 and TRBJ2-5, with D perhaps given as TRBD1 or TRBD2 (5 bases each). The germline V gene has CDR1 SEHNR and CDR2 FQNEAQ (reference sequence). This CDR3 is built from 16 residues. The germline V and J ends were trimmed by 4 bases and 4 bases, with 19 bases remaining between them. In DNA form, the CDR3 reads TGTGCCAGCAGCTCTAGGACGAACCGGGACGCAGAGACCCAGTACTTC. This sequence encodes CASSSRTNRDAETQYF. The full variable domain, in which reference TRBV7-9 and TRBJ2-5 provide the parts outside the CDR3, is DTGVSQNPRHKITKRGQNVTFRCDPISEHNRLYWYRQTLGQGPEFLTYFQNEAQLEKSRLLSDRFSAERPKGSFSTLEIQRTEQGDSAMYLCASSSRTNRDAETQYFGPGTRLLVL.

The chain couples TRBV11-3 to TRBJ2-3, with 9 positions matching TRBD1. There are 16 residues in the CDR3. The J segment lost 6 bases and the V segment lost 1 base, leaving 8 bases of the junction unmatched. CDR1 SGHNT and CDR2 YENEEA come from the germline V gene. The CDR3 bases are TGTGCCAGCAGCTTAGTTGCCGGGACAGGGATGGATACGCAGTATTTT. Translating it yields CASSLVAGTGMDTQYF.

This clonotype has more than one count but fewer than ten. The V gene is TRBV5-1, the J gene TRBJ2-7, with 8 bases that match TRBD1. The CDR3 has 18 residues. V shed 4 bases and J 0 bases; nucleotides not matched to a gene: 15. Germline V gives CDR1 SGHRS, CDR2 YFSETQ. CDR3 DNA sequence: TGCGCCAGCAGCCGCGGGACAGGAGCCTCCGGGCCCTCCTACGAGCAGTACTTC. Translated, it gives CASSRGTGASGPSYEQYF.

There are many counts of this clonotype. The CDR3 here is CASSLELFNSGNTIYF. The DNA of the CDR3 is TGTGCCAGCAGCCTAGAGCTCTTTAACTCTGGAAACACCATATATTTT. The chain couples TRBV3-1 to TRBJ1-3; unclear D gene. Trimming removed 4 bases from V and 0 bases from J, with 13 bases in between. Germline V CDR1 and CDR2: LGHDT, YNNKEL (reference sequence). The CDR3 loop spans 16 amino acids.

Ten or more counts support this clonotype. This sequence joins TRBV24-1 and TRBJ2-2, with TRBD2 as a possible D gene (7 bases). Trimming took off 9 bases at V and 0 bases at J, with 10 bases between the two ends. From germline, CDR1 is KGHDR and CDR2 SFDVKD. The CDR3 sequence is 14 residues long. The CDR3 is CATPGGPNTGELFF. CDR3 DNA sequence: TGTGCCACCCCGGGGGGCCCGAACACCGGGGAGCTGTTTTTT.

This clonotype was recorded at least ten times. This rearrangement joins TRBV12-3 or TRBV12-4 to TRBJ1-1; the D is unclear. V was trimmed by 3 bases and J by 1 base, leaving 6 bases between them. The CDR3 contains 13 residues. This CDR3 reads CASSLWQNTEAFF. The DNA for the CDR3 is TGTGCCAGCAGTTTGTGGCAGAACACTGAAGCTTTCTTT.

This clonotype has a count of ten or more. The genes are TRBV7-8 and TRBJ2-1, with TRBD2 matching 9 bases. Germline V gene lookup returns CDR1 SGHVS and CDR2 FQNEAQ. Losses at the gene ends were 0 bases for V and 10 bases for J; bases not matched to a gene: 4. CDR3 length equals 14 residues. CDR3 DNA sequence: TGTGCCAGCAGCTTAGCTAGCGGGAGTCGAGAGCAGTTCTTC. Translating gives CASSLASGSREQFF.

This clonotype was detected ten times or more. The chain has TRBV6-1 and TRBJ1-1; D might be TRBD1 (5 bases). The CDR3 runs 13 residues. Germline loops: CDR1 MNHNS, CDR2 SASEGT. V was pared by 5 bases and J by 5 bases, with 12 bases between. CDR3: CASSTGIVTEAFF. DNA for the CDR3: TGTGCCAGCAGTACAGGAATCGTAACTGAAGCTTTCTTT.

In this sample, this clonotype turned up many times. This chain connects TRBV12-3 or TRBV12-4 to TRBJ2-1, with TRBD2 matching over 11 bases. V gave up 1 base and J gave up 0 bases; unmatched junction bases: 2. The CDR3 spans 17 residues. The CDR3, as DNA: TGTGCCAGCAGTTTAGTTACTAGCGGGGGCTCCTACAATGAGCAGTTCTTC. Protein sequence: CASSLVTSGGSYNEQFF.

This clonotype appeared a few times. The V and J genes are TRBV19 and TRBJ2-5; 9 bases match TRBD1. The junction had 5 bases not matched to a gene; V was cut back by 3 bases and J by 3 bases. Germline V lookup: CDR1 LNHDA, CDR2 SQIVND (reference sequence). This CDR3 has 15 residues. The CDR3 reads CASSIHRGRKETQYF. CDR3 nucleotides: TGTGCCAGTAGTATCCACAGGGGGCGGAAAGAGACCCAGTACTTC.